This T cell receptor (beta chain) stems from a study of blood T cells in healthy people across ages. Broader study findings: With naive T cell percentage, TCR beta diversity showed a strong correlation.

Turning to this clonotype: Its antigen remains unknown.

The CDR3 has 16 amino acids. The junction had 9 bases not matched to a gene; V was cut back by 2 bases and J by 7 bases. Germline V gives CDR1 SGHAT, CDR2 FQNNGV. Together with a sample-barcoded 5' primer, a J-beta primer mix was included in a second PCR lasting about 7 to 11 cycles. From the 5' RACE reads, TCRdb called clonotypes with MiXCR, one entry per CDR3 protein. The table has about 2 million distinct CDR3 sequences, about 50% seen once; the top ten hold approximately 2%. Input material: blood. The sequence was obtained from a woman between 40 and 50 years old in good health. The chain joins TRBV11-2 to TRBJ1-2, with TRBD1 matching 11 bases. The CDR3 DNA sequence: TGTGCCAGCAGCTTATATTTTCGGACAGGGGGCCCTGGCTACACCTTC. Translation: CASSLYFRTGGPGYTF.